Listed below are T cell receptor beta chains from one sample, sequenced in a study of cytomegalovirus exposure and HLA in healthy donors. The assay was immunoSEQ multiplex PCR, and TCRdb's table has in-frame clones only and misses some. The sample consists of 100,000 to 150,000 clones, 70% to 85% of them appearing once. What was sequenced was PBMCs. The receptors here all came from a man younger than 30 in good health and CMV-seronegative. Each CDR3 is given with its conserved first and last residue. The D gene is left open where the match is weak. The size field is filled for only some rows; it gives once, few, many or a size class.

v_gene,j_gene,d_gene,len,abundance,CDR3aa,CDR3nt
TRBV19,TRBJ1-3,-,14,-,CASLEQSSGNTIYF,TGTGCCAGTTTGGAACAGAGCTCTGGAAACACCATATATTTT
TRBV5-1,TRBJ1-1,-,12,many,CASSLRGNEAFF,TGTGCCAGCAGCTTAAGGGGCAATGAAGCTTTCTTT
TRBV7-2,TRBJ1-2,-,12,-,CASSPDSYGYTF,TGTGCCAGCAGCCCGGACTCCTATGGCTACACCTTC
TRBV11-2,TRBJ2-2,TRBD2,16,-,CASSLRAGGRTGELFF,TGTGCCAGCAGCTTACGAGCGGGGGGGAGAACCGGGGAGCTGTTTTTT
TRBV14,TRBJ2-7,-,14,-,CASSQEVAHYEQYF,TGTGCCAGCAGCCAAGAAGTGGCACACTACGAGCAGTACTTC
TRBV19,TRBJ1-2,TRBD1,13,few,CASSLQGALGYTF,TGTGCCAGTAGTCTACAGGGGGCACTAGGCTACACCTTC
TRBV2,TRBJ1-4,TRBD1,14,-,CASRNRGIGEKLFF,TGTGCCAGCAGGAACAGGGGGATCGGTGAAAAACTGTTTTTT
TRBV2,TRBJ1-1,TRBD1,15,-,CASIGQGVRNTEAFF,TGTGCCAGCATAGGACAGGGGGTCCGAAACACTGAAGCTTTCTTT
TRBV27,TRBJ1-2,TRBD1,14,-,CASRPSDRGLGYTF,TGTGCCAGCAGGCCTTCCGACAGGGGGCTTGGCTACACCTTC
TRBV18,TRBJ1-2,TRBD1,15,-,CASSPPRDSNYGYTF,TGTGCCAGCTCACCACCGCGGGACAGTAACTATGGCTACACCTTC
TRBV6-6,TRBJ1-5,TRBD1,16,-,CASSIGTGSSNQPQHF,TGTGCCAGCAGCATCGGGACAGGGTCGAGCAATCAGCCCCAGCATTTT
TRBV2,TRBJ1-6,-,16,-,CASSEAAGGRGSPLHF,TGTGCCAGCAGTGAAGCTGCAGGTGGTCGGGGATCACCCCTCCACTTT
TRBV9,TRBJ1-1,-,13,-,CASRLLGSTEAFF,TGTGCCAGCAGACTACTGGGGAGCACTGAAGCTTTCTTT
TRBV10-3,TRBJ2-5,-,11,-,CAISGREEQYF,TGTGCCATCAGTGGCAGGGAAGAGCAGTACTTC
TRBV4-2,TRBJ1-1,-,15,-,CASSQEPRERSEAFF,TGTGCCAGCAGCCAAGAGCCTAGAGAAAGATCTGAAGCTTTCTTT
TRBV5-4,TRBJ2-7,-,12,-,CASSPSGYEQYF,TGTGCCAGCAGTCCGTCAGGTTACGAGCAGTACTTC
TRBV14,TRBJ2-1,TRBD2,15,-,CASSQSAGGMNEQFF,TGTGCCAGCAGCCAAAGCGCGGGGGGGATGAATGAGCAGTTCTTC
TRBV7-3,TRBJ1-2,TRBD1,13,-,CASSAGTGYGYTF,TGTGCCAGCAGCGCAGGGACAGGGTATGGCTACACCTTC
TRBV5-1,TRBJ1-1,TRBD1,14,-,CASSLGQGLTEAFF,TGCGCCAGCAGCTTGGGACAGGGGTTAACTGAAGCTTTCTTT
TRBV5-6,TRBJ2-6,-,17,-,CASSDGGGGSGANVLTF,TGTGCCAGCAGTGATGGCGGAGGAGGCTCTGGGGCCAACGTCCTGACTTTC
TRBV5-6,TRBJ2-2,-,16,-,CASSLIPPGISGELFF,TGTGCCAGCAGCTTAATCCCACCAGGCATATCCGGGGAGCTGTTTTTT
TRBV5-1,TRBJ1-1,-,16,-,CASSPSIGGLNTEAFF,TGCGCCAGCAGCCCGAGTATAGGCGGGTTAAACACTGAAGCTTTCTTT
TRBV6-5,TRBJ1-6,TRBD1,13,-,CASSGTGESPLHF,TGTGCCAGCTCCGGGACAGGGGAATCACCCCTCCACTTT
TRBV11-2,TRBJ2-7,-,16,-,CASSLSKGLASFEQYF,TGTGCCAGCAGCTTGTCGAAGGGACTCGCCTCGTTCGAGCAGTACTTC
TRBV5-6,TRBJ2-7,-,15,-,CASSLESRGSYEQYF,TGTGCCAGCAGCTTGGAGTCAAGGGGCTCCTACGAGCAGTACTTC
TRBV23-1,TRBJ2-2,TRBD2,19,-,CASSQSVKRAGRNTGELFF,TGCGCCAGCAGTCAATCAGTAAAACGAGCGGGACGAAACACCGGGGAGCTGTTTTTT
TRBV6-1,TRBJ1-1,-,13,-,CASSVGGKTEAFF,TGTGCCAGCAGTGTGGGGGGAAAGACTGAAGCTTTCTTT
TRBV5-4,TRBJ2-6,-,19,-,CASSDPPGSSRGGANVLTF,TGTGCCAGCAGCGATCCGCCGGGTTCAAGCCGGGGTGGGGCCAACGTCCTGACTTTC
TRBV5-6,TRBJ2-5,-,13,few,CASSLGGDETQYF,TGTGCCAGCAGCTTGGGCGGGGACGAGACCCAGTACTTC
TRBV7-8,TRBJ1-5,-,14,-,CASSLKLPGQPQHF,TGTGCCAGCAGCTTAAAGCTACCCGGGCAGCCCCAGCATTTT
TRBV12-5,TRBJ2-1,TRBD2,17,-,CASGIPYSGGPANEQFF,TGTGCTAGTGGGATCCCTTATTCGGGGGGGCCCGCCAATGAGCAGTTCTTC
TRBV18,TRBJ2-7,TRBD2,15,-,CASSPPPGGIHEQYF,TGTGCCAGCTCACCACCTCCGGGGGGAATCCACGAGCAGTACTTC
TRBV7-8,TRBJ1-1,TRBD1,13,-,CASSSDRDTEAFF,TGTGCCAGCAGTTCGGACAGGGACACTGAAGCTTTCTTT
TRBV4-3,TRBJ1-6,-,15,-,CASSQTVIYNSPLHF,TGCGCCAGCAGCCAAACAGTTATCTATAATTCACCCCTCCACTTT
TRBV18,TRBJ2-2,-,15,-,CASSPTGRGTGELFF,TGTGCCAGCTCACCGACAGGTCGGGGCACCGGGGAGCTGTTTTTT
TRBV6-5,TRBJ1-1,-,15,once,CASTPGRRGGTEAFF,TGTGCCAGCACCCCGGGGCGGCGGGGGGGCACTGAAGCTTTCTTT
TRBV9,TRBJ2-1,-,12,-,CASSTLAGEQFF,TGTGCCAGCAGTACCCTCGCGGGTGAGCAGTTCTTC
TRBV6-5,TRBJ1-1,-,15,-,CASSYTPESGTEAFF,TGTGCCAGCAGTTACACCCCGGAATCGGGGACTGAAGCTTTCTTT
TRBV6-6,TRBJ2-7,TRBD2,14,-,CASQPGGSSYEQYF,TGTGCCAGCCAACCGGGGGGTTCCTCCTACGAGCAGTACTTC
TRBV2,TRBJ2-7,TRBD2,15,-,CASNPVGLAGREQYF,TGTGCCAGCAATCCGGTGGGCCTAGCGGGGAGAGAGCAGTACTTC
TRBV6-5,TRBJ1-3,-,15,-,CASSLTGGSGNTIYF,TGTGCCAGCAGCCTGACGGGGGGATCCGGAAACACCATATATTTT
TRBV4-2,TRBJ2-3,TRBD2,17,once,CASSQELLAGSGDTQYF,TGTGCCAGCAGCCAGGAGCTACTAGCGGGGAGTGGAGATACGCAGTATTTT
TRBV19,TRBJ2-7,TRBD1,16,few,CASSMRDRAVPYEQYF,TGTGCCAGTAGTATGCGGGACAGGGCCGTGCCCTACGAGCAGTACTTC
TRBV19,TRBJ2-3,TRBD2,14,-,CASSLAGVTDTQYF,TGTGCCAGTAGTTTAGCGGGGGTCACAGATACGCAGTATTTT
TRBV7-9,TRBJ1-6,TRBD1,15,-,CASSFDRGHSSPLHF,TGTGCCAGCAGCTTTGACAGGGGGCATTCTTCACCCCTCCACTTT
TRBV30,TRBJ1-5,TRBD1,14,-,CAWIPGGEGQPQHF,TGTGCCTGGATCCCAGGGGGCGAGGGGCAGCCCCAGCATTTT